The 21 T cell receptor beta chains presented below share a single source sample, sequenced in a study of blood T cells in healthy people across ages. For the second PCR, which ran for about 7 to 11 cycles, a sample-barcoded 5' primer and a J-beta primer mix were used. TCRdb independently ran MiXCR on the 5' RACE reads; one entry per CDR3 protein. Of some 860,000 distinct CDR3 sequences listed, roughly 50% were seen once; the top ten hold roughly 24%. Sequencing input: blood. These receptors all stem from a man aged 35-49 years in good health.

The J gene is TRBJ1-5, the V gene TRBV6-6; TRBD1 agrees at 7 bases. CDR1 is MNHNY and CDR2 is SVGAGI in the germline V gene (reference sequence). The CDR3 contains 13 residues. V shed 5 bases and J 10 bases; nucleotides not matched to a gene: 8. This CDR3 reads CASSALRGDPQHF. CDR3 in DNA: TGTGCCAGCAGTGCTCTCAGGGGGGACCCCCAGCATTTT.

This clonotype has just a few counts. This sequence joins TRBV7-2 and TRBJ2-5; the D is unclear. Germline V gene data show CDR1 as SGHTA and CDR2 as FQGNSA. Trimming removed 4 bases from V and 11 bases from J, with 11 bases in between. This CDR3 has 11 residues. The CDR3: CASSSLNEQYF. CDR3 bases: TGTGCCAGCAGCTCCCTCAATGAGCAGTACTTC. Supplemented by reference TRBV7-2 and TRBJ2-5, the full variable domain reads GAGVSQSPSNKVTEKGKDVELRCDPISGHTALYWYRQSLGQGLEFLIYFQGNSAPDKSGLPSDRFSAERTGGSVSTLTIQRTQQEDSAVYLCASSSLNEQYFGPGTRLLVL.

The V and J genes are TRBV7-2 and TRBJ1-2, with D possibly being TRBD1 (6 bases). The V gene lost 1 base and the J gene lost 7 bases, with 10 bases spanning the gap. Germline CDR1 is SGHTA and CDR2 is FQGNSA. This CDR3 region has 13 residues. The CDR3 sequence is CASSLEGGCGYTF. The CDR3 bases are TGTGCCAGCAGCTTAGAGGGGGGGTGTGGCTACACCTTC. Supplemented by reference TRBV7-2 and TRBJ1-2, the full variable domain reads GAGVSQSPSNKVTEKGKDVELRCDPISGHTALYWYRQSLGQGLEFLIYFQGNSAPDKSGLPSDRFSAERTGGSVSTLTIQRTQQEDSAVYLCASSLEGGCGYTFGSGTRLTVV.

This sequence joins TRBV7-2 and TRBJ2-1, with D maybe TRBD2 (7 bases). The J call may be mistaken, given a closer DNA end match to TRBJ2-7. Germline V CDR1 and CDR2: SGHTA, FQGNSA. The CDR3 sequence is 16 residues long. CDR3 loop: CASSFKMGGPLNEQYF. The CDR3 DNA sequence: TGTGCCAGCAGCTTCAAAATGGGGGGGCCGCTCAATGAGCAGTACTTC.

This clonotype was detected many times. The chain has TRBV2 and TRBJ2-3; D is uncertain. Germline V gene sequence: CDR1 SNHLY, CDR2 FYNNEI. V gave up 6 bases and J gave up 1 base, with 8 bases separating them. This CDR3 spans 13 amino acids. In DNA, the CDR3 is TGTGCCAGCAGCGACACCCGCACAGATACGCAGTATTTT. Translated, it gives CASSDTRTDTQYF.

Remarks on this clonotype: A read error may account for a junction end that differs from germline. The rearrangement joins TRBV3-1 to TRBJ2-5; 12 bases are shared with TRBD2. CDR1 LGHDT and CDR2 YNNKEL come from the germline V gene (reference sequence). There are 19 residues in the CDR3. CDR3 sequence (DNA): TGTGCCTGCAGCCCCTTGAGGGCACTAGCGGGGGGTCATCAAGAGACCCAGTACTTC. Translating it yields CACSPLRALAGGHQETQYF.

This chain uses TRBV2 with TRBJ1-2; D unresolved. The CDR3 runs to 13 residues. V was clipped by 6 bases and J by 8 bases, with 16 bases between them. Germline CDR1 and CDR2: SNHLY and FYNNEI. CDR3 loop: CASSPRGPLGYTF. CDR3 nucleotides: TGTGCCAGCAGCCCCCGGGGTCCCCTAGGCTACACCTTC.

V and J are TRBV11-2 and TRBJ2-1, with D possibly TRBD1 on 6 matching bases. Germline V lookup: CDR1 SGHAT, CDR2 FQNNGV. The germline V and J ends were trimmed by 5 bases and 6 bases, with 17 bases remaining between them. The CDR3 totals 15 residues. The CDR3 bases are TGTGCCAGCAGCCCCCTCACAGGGATGGGCAATGAGCAGTTCTTC. This gives the protein CASSPLTGMGNEQFF.

The chain combines TRBV12-3 or TRBV12-4 with TRBJ2-3; D possibly corresponds to TRBD1 (6 bases). The CDR3 has 15 residues. V lost 0 bases and J lost 6, with 13 bases in between. The CDR3: CASSLALQGMDTQYF. The CDR3 DNA reads as TGTGCCAGCAGTTTAGCCCTACAGGGTATGGATACGCAGTATTTT.

This sequence joins TRBV7-9 and TRBJ2-3, with D perhaps matching TRBD2 (6 bases). CDR1 and CDR2 from the germline V gene are SEHNR and FQNEAQ (reference sequence). Trimming removed 2 bases at V and 4 bases at J, with 19 bases between. The CDR3 is made up of 17 amino acids. DNA of the CDR3: TGTGCCAGCAGCTTATTTAGTCCAGGGAGGTTCGCAGATACGCAGTATTTT. Protein: CASSLFSPGRFADTQYF.

The CDR3 DNA reads TGTGCCAGCAGTTTAGGTCTAGGACTAGGCTACGAGCAGTACTTC. Translated: CASSLGLGLGYEQYF. The V call is TRBV28, the J call TRBJ2-7, with TRBD2 identical over 7 bases. The CDR3 has 15 residues. V shed 2 bases and J 3 bases; nucleotides not matched to a gene: 7. Germline CDR1 reads MDHEN; CDR2 reads SYDVKM. The full variable domain, with the rest looked up from reference TRBV28 and TRBJ2-7, is DVKVTQSSRYLVKRTGEKVFLECVQDMDHENMFWYRQDPGLGLRLIYFSYDVKMKEKGDIPEGYSVSREKKERFSLILESASTNQTSMYLCASSLGLGLGYEQYFGPGTRLTVT.

The sample holds a few counts of this clonotype. The rearrangement uses TRBV7-2 and TRBJ2-7; 11 nucleotides agree with TRBD1. The CDR3 extends over 15 amino acids. From germline, CDR1 is SGHTA and CDR2 FQGNSA. With 6 bases clipped from V and 2 bases from J, the junction kept 6 bases outside the gene matches. CDR3 DNA sequence: TGTGCCAGCAGAGACCGGGACAGGGGGGCCTACGAGCAGTACTTC. It translates to CASRDRDRGAYEQYF.

V gene TRBV4-2 combines with J gene TRBJ2-7; 9 nucleotides align to TRBD2. With the DNA end fitting TRBJ2-5 better, the J assignment may be wrong. In germline, CDR1 is LGHNA, CDR2 YNFKEQ. This CDR3 region has 16 residues. DNA for the CDR3: TGTGCCAGCAGCCAAGACCCGATAGCGGGAGAGCAGACCCAGTACTTC. Residues: CASSQDPIAGEQTQYF.

The chain's CDR3 is CASSETSGGNNEQFF. Written as DNA, the CDR3 is TGTGCCAGCAGTGAGACTAGCGGGGGGAACAATGAGCAGTTCTTC. This chain connects TRBV2 to TRBJ2-1; 13 bases map to TRBD2. The CDR3 extends over 15 amino acids. CDR1 SNHLY and CDR2 FYNNEI come from the germline V gene. With V trimmed by 3 bases and J by 5 bases, 1 base remained unmatched.

This clonotype was recorded a few times. CDR3 sequence reads: CASSFQGQDTQYF. DNA for the CDR3: TGTGCCAGCAGTTTTCAGGGGCAAGATACGCAGTATTTT. This chain connects TRBV28 to TRBJ2-3; TRBD1 is a possible D gene (6 bases). V lost 3 bases, J lost 5 bases, and 9 bases lay in between. The V gene's germline CDR1 is MDHEN and CDR2 SYDVKM. The length of the CDR3 is 13 residues.

This clonotype was found once. The J gene is TRBJ2-1, the V gene TRBV9, with 7 bases identical to TRBD1. V was pared by 3 bases and J by 4 bases, with 4 bases of the junction left unmatched. This CDR3 spans 14 amino acids. Germline CDR1 reads SGDLS; CDR2 reads YYNGEE. The CDR3, as DNA: TGTGCCAGCAGCGGACAGGGTTGGTACAATGAGCAGTTCTTC. Translating gives CASSGQGWYNEQFF.

This clonotype has only a few counts. This chain uses TRBV4-2 with TRBJ2-7; 9 positions agree with TRBD1. Judging by the DNA end, TRBJ2-5 fits better; the J call may be wrong. The germline V gene encodes CDR1 LGHNA and CDR2 YNFKEQ. This CDR3 is 15 amino acids long. The CDR3 reads CASSQAGTGLKTQYF. The CDR3 nucleotides read TGTGCCAGCAGCCAGGCCGGGACAGGGCTAAAGACCCAGTACTTC.

The V gene is TRBV5-1, the J gene TRBJ2-3; D is possibly TRBD2 (5 bases). The CDR3 spans 15 residues. The germline gives CDR1 SGHRS, CDR2 YFSETQ. V lost 0 bases and J lost 4, with 12 bases in between. The CDR3 nucleotides read TGCGCCAGCAGCTTGGTCGGGATCCGCGCAGATACGCAGTATTTT. It specifies CASSLVGIRADTQYF.

The chain carries TRBV3-1 and TRBJ2-6; the D is unclear. Germline CDR1 LGHDT, CDR2 YNNKEL (reference sequence). The germline V and J ends were trimmed by 4 bases and 0 bases, with 10 bases remaining between them. This CDR3 is 16 amino acids long. The CDR3 protein is CASSRSAGSGANVLTF. For the CDR3, the DNA is TGTGCCAGCAGCCGGAGTGCCGGCTCTGGGGCCAACGTCCTGACTTTC.

The gene calls are TRBV6-2 or TRBV6-3 and TRBJ2-7, with D tentatively TRBD1 (6 bases). Trimming took off 5 bases at V and 7 bases at J, with 18 bases between the two ends. The CDR3 contains 14 residues. Germline V gene sequence: CDR1 MNHEY, CDR2 SVGEGT. DNA of the CDR3: TGTGCCAGCAGTGAAACCTGGACAGTACAGGAGCAGTACTTC. It encodes CASSETWTVQEQYF.

This chain uses TRBV7-9 with TRBJ2-4; 8 positions match TRBD2. The J call may be faulty, since TRBJ2-7 better matches the DNA end. Germline V CDR1 and CDR2: SEHNR, FQNEAQ (reference sequence). CDR3 length equals 17 residues. This chain's CDR3 is CASSLFGFSAGVNEQYF. DNA for the CDR3: TGTGCCAGCAGTCTGTTTGGCTTTTCAGCGGGAGTAAACGAGCAGTACTTC.